The following is a T cell receptor (beta chain) sequence with its context. This sample stems from a study of blood T cell repertoires in COVID-19. About the research overall: Sites across the United States, Italy and Spain contributed samples from acute and convalescent COVID-19.

The table came from immunoSEQ multiplex PCR; TCRdb's copy has only in-frame clones and leaves some out. Of about 22,000 clones in the sample, more than 85% were seen once. The TCR was taken from a woman between 70 and 85 years old with active COVID-19. What was sequenced was peripheral blood.

CDR3 nucleotides: TGCGCCAGCAGTGCCCTACTAGTTCCCGAGCAGTACTTC. It specifies CASSALLVPEQYF. V gene TRBV10-2 combines with J gene TRBJ2-7; perhaps TRBD2 as D (5 bases). CDR3 length equals 13 residues. Germline V lookup: CDR1 WSHSY, CDR2 SAAADI. V shed 4 bases and J shed 6 bases, with 13 bases lying between them.